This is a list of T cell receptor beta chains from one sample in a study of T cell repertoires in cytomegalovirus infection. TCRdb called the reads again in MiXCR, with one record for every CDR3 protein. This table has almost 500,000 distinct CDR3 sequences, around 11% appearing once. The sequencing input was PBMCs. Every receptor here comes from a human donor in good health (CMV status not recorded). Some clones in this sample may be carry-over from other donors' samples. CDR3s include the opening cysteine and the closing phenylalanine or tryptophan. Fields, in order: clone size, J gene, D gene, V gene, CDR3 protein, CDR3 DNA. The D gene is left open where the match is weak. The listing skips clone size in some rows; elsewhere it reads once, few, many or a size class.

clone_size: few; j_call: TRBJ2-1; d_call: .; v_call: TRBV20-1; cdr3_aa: CSASPQSSYNEQFF; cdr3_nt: TGCAGTGCTAGTCCCCAGAGCTCCTACAATGAGCAGTTCTTC
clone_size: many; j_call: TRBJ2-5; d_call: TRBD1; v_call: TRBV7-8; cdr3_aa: CASRLRGLYLETQYF; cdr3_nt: TGTGCCAGCCGTCTCAGGGGGCTGTATCTGGAGACCCAGTACTTC
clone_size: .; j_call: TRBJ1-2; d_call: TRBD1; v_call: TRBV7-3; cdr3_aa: CASSLQDQGVGYGYTF; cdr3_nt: TGTGCCAGCAGCTTACAAGACCAGGGGGTTGGCTATGGCTACACCTTC
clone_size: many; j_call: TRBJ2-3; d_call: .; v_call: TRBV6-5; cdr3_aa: CASSRLGGTQYF; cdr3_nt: TGTGCCAGCAGTAGACTAGGGGGTACGCAGTATTTT
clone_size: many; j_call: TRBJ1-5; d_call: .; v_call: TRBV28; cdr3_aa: CASSGLAGGASNQPQHF; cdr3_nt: TGTGCCAGCAGTGGTCTAGCGGGGGGAGCGAGCAATCAGCCCCAGCATTTT
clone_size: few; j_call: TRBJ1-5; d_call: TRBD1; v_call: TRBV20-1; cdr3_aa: CSARPTGGEQPQHF; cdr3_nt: TGCAGTGCTAGGCCCACAGGGGGCGAGCAGCCCCAGCATTTT
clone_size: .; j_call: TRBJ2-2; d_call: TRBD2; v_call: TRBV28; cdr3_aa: CASSSQRGLAAPLDTGELFF; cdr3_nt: TGTGCCAGCAGTTCTCAACGGGGACTAGCGGCACCCTTGGACACCGGGGAGCTGTTTTTT
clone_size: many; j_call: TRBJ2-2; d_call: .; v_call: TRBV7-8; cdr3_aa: CASSLTVSGELFF; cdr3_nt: TGTGCCAGCAGCTTAACAGTATCCGGGGAGCTGTTTTTT
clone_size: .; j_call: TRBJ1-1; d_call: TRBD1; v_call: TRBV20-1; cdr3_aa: CSAFLRDRKEAFF; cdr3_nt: TGCAGTGCTTTTCTCCGGGACAGAAAAGAAGCTTTCTTT
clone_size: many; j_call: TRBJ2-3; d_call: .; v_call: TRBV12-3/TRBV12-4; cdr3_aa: CASTPGDTQYF; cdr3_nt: TGTGCCAGCACTCCAGGAGATACGCAGTATTTT
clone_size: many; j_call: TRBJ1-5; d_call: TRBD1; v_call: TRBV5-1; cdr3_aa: CASSLRTGGQPQHF; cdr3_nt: TGCGCCAGCAGCCTCCGGACAGGGGGCCAGCCCCAGCATTTT
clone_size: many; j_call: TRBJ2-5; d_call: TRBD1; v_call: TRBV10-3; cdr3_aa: CAISMTGKETQYF; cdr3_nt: TGTGCCATCAGTATGACAGGGAAAGAGACCCAGTACTTC